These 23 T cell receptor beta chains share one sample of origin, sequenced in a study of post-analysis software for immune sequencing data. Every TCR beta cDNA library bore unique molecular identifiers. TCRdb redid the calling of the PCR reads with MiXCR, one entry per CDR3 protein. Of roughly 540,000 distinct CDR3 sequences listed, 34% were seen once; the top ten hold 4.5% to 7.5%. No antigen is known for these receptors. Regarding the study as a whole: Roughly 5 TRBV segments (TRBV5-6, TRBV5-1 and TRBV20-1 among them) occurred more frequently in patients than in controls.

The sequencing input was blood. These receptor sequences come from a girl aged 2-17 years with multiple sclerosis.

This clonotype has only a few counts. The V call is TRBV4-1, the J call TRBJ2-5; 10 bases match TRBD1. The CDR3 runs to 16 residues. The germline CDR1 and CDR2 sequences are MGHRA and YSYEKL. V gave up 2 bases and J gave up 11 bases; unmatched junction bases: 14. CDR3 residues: CASSQSAGTGVGEQYF. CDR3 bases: TGCGCCAGCAGCCAATCTGCCGGGACAGGGGTTGGGGAGCAGTACTTC.

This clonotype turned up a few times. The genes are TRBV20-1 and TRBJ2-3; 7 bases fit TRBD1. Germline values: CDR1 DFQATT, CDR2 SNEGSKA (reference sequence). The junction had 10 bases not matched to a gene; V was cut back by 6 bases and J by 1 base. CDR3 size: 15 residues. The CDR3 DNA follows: TGCAGTGCCCAACCCGCGACAGGGCGCACAGATACGCAGTATTTT. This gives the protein CSAQPATGRTDTQYF.

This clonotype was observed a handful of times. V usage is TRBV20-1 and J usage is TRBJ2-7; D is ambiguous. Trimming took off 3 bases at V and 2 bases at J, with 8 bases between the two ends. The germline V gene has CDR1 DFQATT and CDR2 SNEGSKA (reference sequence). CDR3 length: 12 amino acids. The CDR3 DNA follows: TGCAGTGCTAGGGGTCCAACCTACGAGCAGTACTTC. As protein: CSARGPTYEQYF.

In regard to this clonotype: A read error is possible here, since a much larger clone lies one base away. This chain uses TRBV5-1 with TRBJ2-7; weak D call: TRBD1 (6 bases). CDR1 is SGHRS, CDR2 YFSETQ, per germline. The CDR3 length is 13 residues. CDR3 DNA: TGCGCCAGCAGCTTGCAGGACAGCTACCAGCAGTACTTC. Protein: CASSLQDSYQQYF.

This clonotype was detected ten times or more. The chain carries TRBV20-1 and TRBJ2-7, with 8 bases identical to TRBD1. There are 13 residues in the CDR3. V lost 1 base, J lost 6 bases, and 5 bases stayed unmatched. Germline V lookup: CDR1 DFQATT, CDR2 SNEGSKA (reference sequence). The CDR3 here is CSARADRAAEQYF. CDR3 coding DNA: TGCAGTGCTAGAGCGGACAGGGCCGCCGAGCAGTACTTC.

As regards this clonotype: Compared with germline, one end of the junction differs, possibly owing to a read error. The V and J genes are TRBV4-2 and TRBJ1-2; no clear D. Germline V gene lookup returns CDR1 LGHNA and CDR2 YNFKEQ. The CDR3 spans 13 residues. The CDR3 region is CAGSPGMLDGYTF. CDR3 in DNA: TGTGCCGGCAGCCCGGGGATGTTAGATGGCTACACCTTC.

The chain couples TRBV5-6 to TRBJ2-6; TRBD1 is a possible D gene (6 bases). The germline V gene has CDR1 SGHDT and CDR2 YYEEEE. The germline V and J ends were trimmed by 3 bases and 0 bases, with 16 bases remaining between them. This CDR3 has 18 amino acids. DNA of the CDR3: TGTGCCAGCAGCTATGAATGGACAGTCAGCTCTGGGGCCAACGTCCTGACTTTC. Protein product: CASSYEWTVSSGANVLTF.

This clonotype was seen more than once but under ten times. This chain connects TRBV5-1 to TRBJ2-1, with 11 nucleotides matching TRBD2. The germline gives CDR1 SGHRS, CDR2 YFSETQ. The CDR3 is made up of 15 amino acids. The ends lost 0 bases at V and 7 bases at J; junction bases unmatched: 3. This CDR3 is CASSLGGTSGNEQFF. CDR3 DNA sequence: TGCGCCAGCAGCTTGGGTGGGACTAGCGGAAATGAGCAGTTCTTC.

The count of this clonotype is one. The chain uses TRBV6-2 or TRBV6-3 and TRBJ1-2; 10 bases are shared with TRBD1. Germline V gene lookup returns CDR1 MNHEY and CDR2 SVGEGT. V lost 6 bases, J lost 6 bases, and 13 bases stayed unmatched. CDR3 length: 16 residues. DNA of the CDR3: TGTGCCAGCAGCCGAGACAGGGGGCGCATAGAGGATGGCTACACCTTC. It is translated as CASSRDRGRIEDGYTF.

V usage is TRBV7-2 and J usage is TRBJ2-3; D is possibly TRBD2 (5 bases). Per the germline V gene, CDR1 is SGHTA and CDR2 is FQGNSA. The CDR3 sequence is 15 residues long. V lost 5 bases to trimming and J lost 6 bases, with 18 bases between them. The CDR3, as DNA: TGTGCCAGCAGCCCCGAGGGCCGGAGGCAGGATACGCAGTATTTT. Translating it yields CASSPEGRRQDTQYF.

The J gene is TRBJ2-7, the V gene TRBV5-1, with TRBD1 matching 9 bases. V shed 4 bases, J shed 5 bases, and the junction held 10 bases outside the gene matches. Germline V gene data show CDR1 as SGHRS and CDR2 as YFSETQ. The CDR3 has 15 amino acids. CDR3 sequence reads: CASSLGGQGVDEQYF. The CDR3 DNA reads TGCGCCAGCAGCCTTGGGGGACAGGGAGTGGACGAGCAGTACTTC.

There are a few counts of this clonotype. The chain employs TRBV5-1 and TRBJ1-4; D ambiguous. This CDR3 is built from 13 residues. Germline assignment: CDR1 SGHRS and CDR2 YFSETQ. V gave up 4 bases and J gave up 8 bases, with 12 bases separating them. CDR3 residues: CASSTFTGEKLFF. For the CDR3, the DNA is TGCGCCAGCAGCACGTTTACGGGGGAAAAACTGTTTTTT.

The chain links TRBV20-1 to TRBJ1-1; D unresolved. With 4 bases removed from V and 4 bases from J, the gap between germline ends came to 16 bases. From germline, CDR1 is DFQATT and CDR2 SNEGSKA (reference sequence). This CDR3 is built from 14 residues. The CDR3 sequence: CSAMGGRASTEAFF. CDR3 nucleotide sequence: TGCAGTGCTATGGGTGGGAGGGCGAGCACTGAAGCTTTCTTT.

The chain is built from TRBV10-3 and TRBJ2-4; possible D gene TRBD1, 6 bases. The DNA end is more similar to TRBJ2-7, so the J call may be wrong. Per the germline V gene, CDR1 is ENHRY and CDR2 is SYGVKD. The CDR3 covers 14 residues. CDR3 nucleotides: TGTGCCATCAGTGATGGGGACAAGAGCTACGAGCAGTACTTC. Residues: CAISDGDKSYEQYF.

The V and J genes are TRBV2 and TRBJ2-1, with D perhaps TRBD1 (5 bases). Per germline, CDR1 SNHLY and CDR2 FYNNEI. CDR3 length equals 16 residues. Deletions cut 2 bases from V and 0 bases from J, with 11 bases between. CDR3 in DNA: TGTGCCAGCAGTGAACGACAGCCGAGCTCCTACAATGAGCAGTTCTTC. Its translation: CASSERQPSSYNEQFF.

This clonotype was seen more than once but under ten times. The chain's CDR3 is CSAESLPAGNTDTQYF. The CDR3, as DNA: TGCAGTGCTGAATCCCTACCAGCGGGCAACACAGATACGCAGTATTTT. The rearrangement joins TRBV20-1 to TRBJ2-3, with D tentatively TRBD2 (6 bases). Germline-derived CDR1 and CDR2 are DFQATT and SNEGSKA (reference sequence). The CDR3 runs 16 residues. V shed 5 bases and J shed 2 bases, with 20 bases lying between them.

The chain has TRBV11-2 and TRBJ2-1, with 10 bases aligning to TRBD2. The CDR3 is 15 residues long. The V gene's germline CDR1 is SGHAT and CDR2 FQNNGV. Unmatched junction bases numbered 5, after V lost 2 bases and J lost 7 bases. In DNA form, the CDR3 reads TGTGCCAGCAGCTTAAAGCGGGGGGGGCCAAATGAGCAGTTCTTC. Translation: CASSLKRGGPNEQFF.

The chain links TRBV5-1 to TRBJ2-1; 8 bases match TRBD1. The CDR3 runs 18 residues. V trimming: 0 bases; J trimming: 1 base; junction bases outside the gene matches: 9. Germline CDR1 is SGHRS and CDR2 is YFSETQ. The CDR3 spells CASSLEVRQGSSYNEQFF. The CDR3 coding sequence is TGCGCCAGCAGCTTGGAAGTTCGACAGGGGTCGTCCTACAATGAGCAGTTCTTC.

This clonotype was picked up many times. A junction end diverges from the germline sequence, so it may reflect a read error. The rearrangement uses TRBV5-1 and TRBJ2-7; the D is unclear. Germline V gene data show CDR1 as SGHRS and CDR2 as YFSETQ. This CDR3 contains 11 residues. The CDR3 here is CASSLVYEQYF. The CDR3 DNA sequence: TGTGCCAGCAGCTTAGTCTACGAGCAGTACTTC.

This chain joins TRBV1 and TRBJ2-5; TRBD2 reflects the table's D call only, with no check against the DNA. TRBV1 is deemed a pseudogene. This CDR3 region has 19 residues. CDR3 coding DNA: TGCACCAGCAGCCAAGAAGGATGGCTAGCGGGGGCCTTCCAAGAGACCCAGTACTTC. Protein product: CTSSQEGWLAGAFQETQYF.

The CDR3 DNA reads TGCAGCGTTGGTCCCCGGCAGGGGCACTATGGCTACACCTTC. It codes for CSVGPRQGHYGYTF. The gene calls are TRBV29-1 and TRBJ1-2, with TRBD1 as a possible D gene (6 bases). Germline loops: CDR1 SQVTM, CDR2 ANQGSEA. The V end was cut by 4 bases, the J end by 3 bases, with 15 bases between. CDR3 length: 14 residues. Supplemented by reference TRBV29-1 and TRBJ1-2, the full variable domain reads SAVISQKPSRDICQRGTSLTIQCQVDSQVTMMFWYRQQPGQSLTLIATANQGSEATYESGFVIDKFPISRPNLTFSTLTVSNMSPEDSSIYLCSVGPRQGHYGYTFGSGTRLTVV.

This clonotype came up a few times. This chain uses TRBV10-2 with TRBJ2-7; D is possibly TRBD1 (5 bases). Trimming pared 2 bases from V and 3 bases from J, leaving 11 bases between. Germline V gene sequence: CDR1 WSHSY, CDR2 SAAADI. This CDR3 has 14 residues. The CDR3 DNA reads TGCGCCAGCAGTGAGGTCCAGGGCCTCTACGAGCAGTACTTC. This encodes CASSEVQGLYEQYF.

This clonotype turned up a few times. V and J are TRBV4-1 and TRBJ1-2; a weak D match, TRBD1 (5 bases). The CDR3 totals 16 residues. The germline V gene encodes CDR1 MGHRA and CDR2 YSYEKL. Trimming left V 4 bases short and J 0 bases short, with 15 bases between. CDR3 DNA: TGCGCCAGCAGCCCCGGGGGAGGCGCAGCTAACTATGGCTACACCTTC. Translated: CASSPGGGAANYGYTF.